Shown below are 10 T cell receptor beta chains from a single sample sequenced in a study of cytomegalovirus exposure and HLA in healthy donors. 13 Jbeta primers and 60 Vbeta primers were used for the PCR. TCRdb keeps only in-frame clones here, not all; method: immunoSEQ multiplex PCR. The sample carries under 200,000 clones, approximately 84% recorded once. The sample consisted of PBMCs. The source is a man aged 30 to 39 in good health and CMV-seronegative.

This sequence joins TRBV21-1 and TRBJ2-3; the DNA was not compared with TRBD1, the D call given in the table. TRBV21-1 is tagged as a pseudogene. This CDR3 is built from 15 residues. CDR3: CASSPPRVGTDTQYF. The CDR3 region has the DNA TGTGCCAGCAGCCCCCCCAGGGTGGGTACAGATACGCAGTATTTT.

This sequence joins TRBV2 and TRBJ1-6; TRBD1 agrees at 7 bases. V shed 3 bases, J shed 9 bases, and the junction held 11 bases outside the gene matches. CDR3 length: 16 residues. Germline V gene data show CDR1 as SNHLY and CDR2 as FYNNEI. CDR3 DNA sequence: TGTGCCAGCAGTGACCACCGACAGGGATTAACTTCACCCCTCCACTTT. Amino acids: CASSDHRQGLTSPLHF. Drawing the rest from reference TRBV2 and TRBJ1-6, the complete variable domain is EPEVTQTPSHQVTQMGQEVILRCVPISNHLYFYWYRQILGQKVEFLVSFYNNEISEKSEIFDDQFSVERPDGSNFTLKIRSTKLEDSAMYFCASSDHRQGLTSPLHFGNGTRLTVT.

This chain joins TRBV4-1 and TRBJ1-5; D remains unclear. Germline loops: CDR1 MGHRA, CDR2 YSYEKL. CDR3 length: 13 residues. With 1 base removed from V and 7 bases from J, the gap between germline ends came to 8 bases. The CDR3 sequence: CASSQVEDQPQHF. For the CDR3, the DNA is TGCGCCAGCAGCCAAGTGGAGGACCAGCCCCAGCATTTT.

This clone showed up just once. The chain couples TRBV6-5 to TRBJ2-1; TRBD2 matches 9 bases. J gave up 9 bases and V 5 bases, and 8 bases lay outside the gene matches. The CDR3 is 14 amino acids. CDR1 is MNHEY, CDR2 SVGAGI, per germline. In nucleotides, the CDR3 is TGTGCCAGCAGTCCTGTAGCGGGGGAGGGTGAGCAGTTCTTC. Protein product: CASSPVAGEGEQFF.

The rearrangement links TRBV4-3 to TRBJ2-1, with TRBD2 matching over 10 bases. The junction had 16 bases not matched to a gene; V was cut back by 2 bases and J by 9 bases. Per the germline V gene, CDR1 is LGHNA and CDR2 is YSLEER. The CDR3 consists of 18 residues. The CDR3 nucleotides are TGCGCCAGCAGCCAATACCTTGAGCGGGAGGGCCTGAGGAGTGAGCAGTTCTTC. Protein sequence: CASSQYLEREGLRSEQFF.

The chain links TRBV5-6 to TRBJ1-3; no reliable D call. This CDR3 contains 15 residues. Germline V CDR1 and CDR2: SGHDT, YYEEEE. V lost 3 bases, J lost 0 bases, and 10 bases lay in between. This chain's CDR3 is CASSYDGNSGNTIYF. Here the CDR3 DNA reads TGTGCCAGCAGCTACGACGGGAACTCTGGAAACACCATATATTTT. The full variable domain, rest sourced from reference TRBV5-6 and TRBJ1-3, is DAGVTQSPTHLIKTRGQQVTLRCSPKSGHDTVSWYQQALGQGPQFIFQYYEEEERQRGNFPDRFSGHQFPNYSSELNVNALLLGDSALYLCASSYDGNSGNTIYFGEGSWLTVV.

The gene calls are TRBV5-1 and TRBJ1-1, with TRBD1 as a possible D gene (6 bases). Trimming took off 2 bases at V and 4 bases at J, with 15 bases between the two ends. The CDR3 contains 15 residues. CDR1 is SGHRS and CDR2 is YFSETQ in the germline V gene. The CDR3 loop is CASSFGVQGSTEAFF. CDR3 bases: TGCGCCAGCAGCTTTGGAGTACAGGGCTCCACTGAAGCTTTCTTT.

V is TRBV29-1 and J is TRBJ1-1; D call uncertain. The germline V gene has CDR1 SQVTM and CDR2 ANQGSEA. The germline V and J ends were trimmed by 7 bases and 1 base, with 13 bases remaining between them. The CDR3 loop spans 13 amino acids. CDR3: CSADFTQNTEAFF. CDR3 sequence (DNA): TGCAGCGCCGATTTTACACAGAACACTGAAGCTTTCTTT.

This clone was detected only a few times. The chain carries TRBV12-5 and TRBJ2-2; 9 bases map to TRBD1. CDR3 length: 15 amino acids. In germline, CDR1 is LGHNT, CDR2 FRNRAP. V lost 5 bases to trimming and J lost 4 bases; unmatched junction nucleotides: 5. CDR3 sequence reads: CASGKGQGGTGELFF. The CDR3 coding sequence is TGTGCTAGTGGTAAGGGACAGGGAGGCACCGGGGAGCTGTTTTTT.

In nucleotides, the CDR3 is TGTGCCAGCAGTTTAAGTTCAGGGGACACTGAAGCTTTCTTT. Translated: CASSLSSGDTEAFF. The chain is built from TRBV28 and TRBJ1-1; possible D gene TRBD1, 6 bases. Germline CDR1 MDHEN, CDR2 SYDVKM. The CDR3 covers 14 residues. V dropped 2 bases and J dropped 3 bases, with 10 bases sitting between them.